A selection of T cell receptor beta chains follows, all from one sample in a study of T cells and Merkel cell carcinoma outcomes. Only in-frame clones appear in the TCRdb table, and some are missing; sequencing was by immunoSEQ multiplex PCR. The sample holds around 15,000 clones, roughly 79% seen once. The sequencing input was tumor tissue from Merkel cell carcinoma. Receptors originate from a human donor with Merkel cell carcinoma. Both conserved end residues are part of each CDR3. Each record gives: clone size, V gene, J gene, D gene, CDR3 protein, CDR3 DNA. D genes are given only for firm matches. The size entry is marked missing in some rows and otherwise reads once, few, many or a size class.

size: -; V: TRBV19; J: TRBJ2-7; D: -; CDR3: CASSIGFRDTTYEQYF; DNA: TGTGCCAGTAGTATAGGGTTCCGGGACACCACCTACGAGCAGTACTTC
size: -; V: TRBV7-3; J: TRBJ1-1; D: TRBD1; CDR3: CASSSTGTEAFF; DNA: TGTGCCAGCAGCTCGACAGGGACTGAAGCTTTCTTT
size: -; V: TRBV4-1; J: TRBJ2-7; D: TRBD1; CDR3: CASSQDWGQIYEQYF; DNA: TGCGCCAGCAGCCAAGATTGGGGACAGATCTACGAGCAGTACTTC
size: -; V: TRBV30; J: TRBJ1-1; D: -; CDR3: CAWNLHRNTEAFF; DNA: TGTGCCTGGAACCTACACAGGAACACTGAAGCTTTCTTT
size: -; V: TRBV7-9; J: TRBJ1-6; D: -; CDR3: CASAGETLHF; DNA: TGTGCCAGCGCGGGGGAGACCCTCCACTTT
size: -; V: TRBV11-2; J: TRBJ2-3; D: TRBD2; CDR3: CASSPRPGGGTDTQYF; DNA: TGTGCCAGCAGCCCCCGGCCGGGGGGGGGCACAGATACGCAGTATTTT
size: -; V: TRBV4-1; J: TRBJ2-2; D: -; CDR3: CASSQGVASSAGELFF; DNA: TGCGCCAGCAGCCAAGGAGTAGCCTCCTCTGCCGGGGAGCTGTTTTTT
size: -; V: TRBV15; J: TRBJ1-4; D: TRBD1; CDR3: CATSRDGGGGTNEKLFF; DNA: TGTGCCACCAGCAGAGATGGAGGGGGCGGAACTAATGAAAAACTGTTTTTT
size: -; V: TRBV2; J: TRBJ2-2; D: TRBD1; CDR3: CATLMDRVTSNTGELFF; DNA: TGTGCCACCCTCATGGACAGGGTAACGTCGAACACCGGGGAGCTGTTTTTT
size: once; V: TRBV5-1; J: TRBJ1-2; D: -; CDR3: CASSLAGSDGGYTF; DNA: TGCGCCAGCAGCTTGGCCGGGTCCGATGGAGGCTACACCTTC
size: -; V: TRBV29-1; J: TRBJ1-4; D: -; CDR3: CSVVGGGEELFF; DNA: TGCAGCGTTGTTGGGGGGGGCGAGGAACTGTTTTTT
size: -; V: TRBV11-2; J: TRBJ2-5; D: -; CDR3: CASSRQETQYF; DNA: TGTGCCAGCAGCCGTCAAGAGACCCAGTACTTC
size: -; V: TRBV11-2; J: TRBJ2-5; D: -; CDR3: CASSLSLGDQETQYF; DNA: TGTGCCAGCAGCTTGTCTCTGGGGGACCAAGAGACCCAGTACTTC
size: -; V: TRBV7-3; J: TRBJ2-5; D: TRBD1; CDR3: CASSQPGQEETQYF; DNA: TGTGCCAGCAGCCAACCCGGACAGGAAGAGACCCAGTACTTC
size: -; V: TRBV27; J: TRBJ2-2; D: TRBD2; CDR3: CASSALLAGGLTGELFF; DNA: TGTGCCAGCAGTGCCCTACTAGCGGGGGGCCTTACCGGGGAGCTGTTTTTT
size: -; V: TRBV5-1; J: TRBJ2-1; D: -; CDR3: CASNEGSVIYNEQFF; DNA: TGCGCCAGCAACGAAGGTAGTGTGATATACAATGAGCAGTTCTTC
size: -; V: TRBV5-5; J: TRBJ1-1; D: TRBD1; CDR3: CASSPAAGTGRPEAFF; DNA: TGTGCCAGCAGCCCAGCCGCCGGGACAGGGCGTCCTGAAGCTTTCTTT
size: medium-sized; V: TRBV30; J: TRBJ1-1; D: -; CDR3: CAWSDLGASTEAFF; DNA: TGTGCCTGGAGTGACTTGGGGGCTAGCACTGAAGCTTTCTTT
size: -; V: TRBV19; J: TRBJ2-2; D: -; CDR3: CASSMNTGELFF; DNA: TGTGCCAGTAGTATGAACACCGGGGAGCTGTTTTTT
size: -; V: TRBV5-8; J: TRBJ2-6; D: TRBD1; CDR3: CASSTGQGSGANVLTF; DNA: TGTGCCAGCAGCACCGGACAGGGCTCGGGGGCCAACGTCCTGACTTTC
size: -; V: TRBV27; J: TRBJ2-1; D: -; CDR3: CASSSGGHNEQFF; DNA: TGTGCCAGCAGTTCAGGGGGGCACAATGAGCAGTTCTTC
size: -; V: TRBV5-6; J: TRBJ2-3; D: TRBD2; CDR3: CASSLRAGGGSTDTQYF; DNA: TGTGCCAGCAGCTTGAGAGCGGGAGGAGGGTCCACAGATACGCAGTATTTT
size: -; V: TRBV14; J: TRBJ2-1; D: TRBD1; CDR3: CASSQALGQGRMQFF; DNA: TGTGCCAGCAGCCAAGCACTGGGACAGGGAAGAATGCAGTTCTTC
size: -; V: TRBV5-1; J: TRBJ2-3; D: TRBD1; CDR3: CASNSGQGIADTQYF; DNA: TGCGCCAGCAACTCGGGACAGGGGATCGCAGATACGCAGTATTTT
size: -; V: TRBV6-1; J: TRBJ1-4; D: -; CDR3: CASSATGSFREKLFF; DNA: TGTGCCAGCAGTGCCACAGGGAGCTTTCGGGAAAAACTGTTTTTT
size: few; V: TRBV9; J: TRBJ1-3; D: -; CDR3: CASSAYQGSGNTIYF; DNA: TGTGCCAGCAGCGCATACCAGGGATCTGGAAACACCATATATTTT
size: -; V: TRBV18; J: TRBJ1-1; D: -; CDR3: CASSPQGRTEAFF; DNA: TGTGCCAGCTCACCACAGGGGCGCACTGAAGCTTTCTTT
size: -; V: TRBV2; J: TRBJ1-2; D: -; CDR3: CASSEGLDYGYTF; DNA: TGTGCCAGCAGTGAAGGGCTAGACTATGGCTACACCTTC
size: -; V: TRBV13; J: TRBJ2-2; D: -; CDR3: CASSLAGAQIGELFF; DNA: TGTGCCAGCAGCTTAGCAGGGGCGCAGATCGGGGAGCTGTTTTTT
size: few; V: TRBV4-1; J: TRBJ1-4; D: -; CDR3: CASSQLRGGWSSEKLFF; DNA: TGCGCCAGCAGCCAACTCCGGGGGGGGTGGAGTAGTGAAAAACTGTTTTTT
size: -; V: TRBV27; J: TRBJ2-2; D: -; CDR3: CASSLSHGNTGELFF; DNA: TGTGCCAGCAGTTTATCTCACGGTAACACCGGGGAGCTGTTTTTT
size: -; V: TRBV7-3; J: TRBJ2-3; D: TRBD2; CDR3: CASSSSGGASDTQYF; DNA: TGTGCCAGCAGCTCAAGCGGGGGGGCCTCAGATACGCAGTATTTT
size: -; V: TRBV28; J: TRBJ1-2; D: TRBD1; CDR3: CASNDGTGWRGNYGYTF; DNA: TGTGCCAGCAACGACGGGACAGGGTGGAGAGGTAACTATGGCTACACCTTC
size: -; V: TRBV7-8; J: TRBJ1-5; D: -; CDR3: CASSVKVNQPQHF; DNA: TGTGCCAGCAGCGTAAAAGTCAATCAGCCCCAGCATTTT
size: -; V: TRBV5-1; J: TRBJ1-4; D: TRBD1; CDR3: CASTSGTVNEKLFF; DNA: TGCGCCAGCACTTCCGGGACAGTAAATGAAAAACTGTTTTTT
size: -; V: TRBV7-8; J: TRBJ1-1; D: -; CDR3: CASSLAQGLNTEAFF; DNA: TGTGCCAGCAGCTTAGCTCAGGGATTGAACACTGAAGCTTTCTTT
size: -; V: TRBV5-4; J: TRBJ2-7; D: -; CDR3: CASSLWGYEQYF; DNA: TGTGCCAGCAGCTTGTGGGGGTACGAGCAGTACTTC
size: -; V: TRBV29-1; J: TRBJ2-2; D: -; CDR3: CSVGAGELFF; DNA: TGCAGCGTTGGGGCCGGGGAGCTGTTTTTT
size: -; V: TRBV28; J: TRBJ2-7; D: -; CDR3: CASTMDGLYEQYF; DNA: TGTGCCAGCACCATGGACGGTTTATACGAGCAGTACTTC
size: -; V: TRBV7-6; J: TRBJ2-2; D: TRBD1; CDR3: CASSLRVGTGGTGELFF; DNA: TGTGCCAGCAGCTTACGGGTCGGGACAGGGGGGACCGGGGAGCTGTTTTTT
size: -; V: TRBV6-1; J: TRBJ2-7; D: TRBD2; CDR3: CASTQSGGSGNEQYF; DNA: TGTGCCAGCACCCAATCGGGGGGGAGTGGGAACGAGCAGTACTTC
size: -; V: TRBV2; J: TRBJ1-1; D: TRBD1; CDR3: CASSGTHGGQANEAFF; DNA: TGTGCCAGCAGCGGAACCCATGGGGGACAGGCCAATGAAGCTTTCTTT
size: -; V: TRBV19; J: TRBJ1-2; D: TRBD1; CDR3: CASSGRDSLNGGYTF; DNA: TGTGCCAGTAGTGGTAGGGACAGCCTCAACGGCGGCTACACCTTC
size: -; V: TRBV7-2; J: TRBJ2-3; D: TRBD2; CDR3: CASSLEAGSQYF; DNA: TGTGCCAGCAGCTTAGAAGCGGGGTCGCAGTATTTT
size: -; V: TRBV19; J: TRBJ2-2; D: TRBD1; CDR3: CASTRTGGSGGELFF; DNA: TGTGCCAGTACGAGGACAGGGGGCTCTGGCGGGGAGCTGTTTTTT